This T cell receptor (beta chain) was obtained from a study of blood T cell repertoires in COVID-19. Trimming stripped 6 bases from V and 2 bases from J, with 10 bases between. Germline V gene sequence: CDR1 SNHLY, CDR2 FYNNEI. The CDR3 runs 14 residues. The assay was immunoSEQ multiplex PCR, and TCRdb's table has in-frame clones only and misses some. The data hold more than 400,000 clones, with less than 95% observed a single time. The specimen sequenced was PBMCs or T cells enriched from blood (not recorded which). The clonotype originates from a man younger than 30 who had recovered from COVID-19. The rearrangement joins TRBV2 to TRBJ1-4; D remains ambiguous. CDR3 bases: TGTGCCAGCAGGGTCCAGTCGACTAATGAAAAACTGTTTTTT. Protein product: CASRVQSTNEKLFF.